This T cell receptor (beta chain) was documented in a study of blood T cell repertoires in COVID-19. Turning to the study itself: In each case, the material was cDNA or gDNA derived from T cells, B-cell-depleted T cells, or PBMCs.

Seattle participants joined during active infection and were tracked over time. This CDR3 has 16 amino acids. V was shortened by 3 bases and J by 2 bases, with 19 bases between the two germline ends. Germline CDR1 is GTSNPN and CDR2 is SVGIG (reference sequence). The authors' processing: From reference gene primer amplification, estimates of nucleated cell counts were derived. Clones were sequenced by immunoSEQ multiplex PCR, and TCRdb holds only the in-frame ones, with some missing. For V, J and clone size, that table is used; D and trimming come from the DNA. Among some 260,000 clones listed, roughly 88% were seen once.

The TCR was taken from a woman aged 70-85 years with COVID-19, enrolled during active disease. What was sequenced was peripheral blood. This sequence joins TRBV30 and TRBJ2-5; TRBD1 might be the D (6 bases). This chain's CDR3 is CAWRGYTQGPQETQYF. CDR3 DNA: TGTGCCTGGAGGGGATATACACAGGGACCACAAGAGACCCAGTACTTC.